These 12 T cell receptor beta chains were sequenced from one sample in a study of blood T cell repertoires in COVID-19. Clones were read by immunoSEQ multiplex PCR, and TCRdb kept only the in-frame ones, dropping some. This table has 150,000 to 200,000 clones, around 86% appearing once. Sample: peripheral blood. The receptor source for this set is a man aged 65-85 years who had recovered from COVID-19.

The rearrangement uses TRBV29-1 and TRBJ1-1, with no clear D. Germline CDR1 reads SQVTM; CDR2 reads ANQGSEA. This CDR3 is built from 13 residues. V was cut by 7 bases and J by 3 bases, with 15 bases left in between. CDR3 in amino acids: CSARARADTEAFF. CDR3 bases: TGCAGCGCCCGGGCCCGAGCGGACACTGAAGCTTTCTTT. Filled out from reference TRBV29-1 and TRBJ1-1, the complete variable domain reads SAVISQKPSRDICQRGTSLTIQCQVDSQVTMMFWYRQQPGQSLTLIATANQGSEATYESGFVIDKFPISRPNLTFSTLTVSNMSPEDSSIYLCSARARADTEAFFGQGTRLTVV.

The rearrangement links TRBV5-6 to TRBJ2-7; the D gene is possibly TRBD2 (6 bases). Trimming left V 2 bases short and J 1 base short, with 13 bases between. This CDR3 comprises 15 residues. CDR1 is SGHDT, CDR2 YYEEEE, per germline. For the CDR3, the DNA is TGTGCCAGCAGCTTTTTCAGGCGGGGATCCTACGAGCAGTACTTC. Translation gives CASSFFRRGSYEQYF.

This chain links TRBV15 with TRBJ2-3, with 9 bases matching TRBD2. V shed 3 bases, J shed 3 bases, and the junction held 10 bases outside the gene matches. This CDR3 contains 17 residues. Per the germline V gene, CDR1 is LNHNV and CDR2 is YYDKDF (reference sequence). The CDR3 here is CATSRLTKAGGTDTQYF. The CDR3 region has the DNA TGTGCCACCAGCAGGCTTACAAAAGCGGGAGGAACAGATACGCAGTATTTT.

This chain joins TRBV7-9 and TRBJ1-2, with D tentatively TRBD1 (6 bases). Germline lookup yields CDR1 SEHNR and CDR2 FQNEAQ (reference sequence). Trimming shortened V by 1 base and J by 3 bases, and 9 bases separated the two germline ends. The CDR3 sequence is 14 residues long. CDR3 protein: CASSLEDSHYGYTF. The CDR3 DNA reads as TGTGCCAGCAGCTTAGAGGACAGTCACTATGGCTACACCTTC.

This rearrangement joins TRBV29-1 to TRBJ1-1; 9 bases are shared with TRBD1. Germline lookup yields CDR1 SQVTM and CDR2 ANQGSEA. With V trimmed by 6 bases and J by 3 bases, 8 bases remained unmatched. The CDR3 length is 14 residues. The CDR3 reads CSVSTGGGDTEAFF. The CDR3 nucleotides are TGCAGCGTCTCGACAGGGGGAGGGGACACTGAAGCTTTCTTT.

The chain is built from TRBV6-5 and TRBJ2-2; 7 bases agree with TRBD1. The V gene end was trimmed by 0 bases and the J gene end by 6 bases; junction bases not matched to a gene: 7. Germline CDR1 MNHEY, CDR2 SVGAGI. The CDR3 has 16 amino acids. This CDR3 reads CASSYSTRGIAGELFF. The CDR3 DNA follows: TGTGCCAGCAGTTACTCGACCAGGGGGATCGCCGGGGAGCTGTTTTTT.

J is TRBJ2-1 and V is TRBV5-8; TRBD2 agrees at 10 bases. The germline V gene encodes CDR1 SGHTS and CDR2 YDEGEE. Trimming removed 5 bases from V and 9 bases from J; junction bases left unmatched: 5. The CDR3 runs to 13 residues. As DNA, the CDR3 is TGTGCCAGCAGTTCTAGCGGGAGTCCTGAGCAGTTCTTC. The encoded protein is CASSSSGSPEQFF.

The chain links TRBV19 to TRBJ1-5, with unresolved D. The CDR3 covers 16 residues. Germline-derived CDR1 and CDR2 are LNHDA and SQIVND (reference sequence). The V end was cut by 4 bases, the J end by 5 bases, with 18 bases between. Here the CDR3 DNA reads TGTGCCAGTAGTAACGTCCCCGGGAGGCGAGATCAGCCCCAGCATTTT. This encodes CASSNVPGRRDQPQHF.

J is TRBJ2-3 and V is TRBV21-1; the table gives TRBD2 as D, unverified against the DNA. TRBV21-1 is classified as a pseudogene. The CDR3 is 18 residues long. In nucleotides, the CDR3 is TGTGCCAGCAGCAAAGATAACCCCGCGGGAGAGTCCCCAGATACGCAGTATTTT. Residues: CASSKDNPAGESPDTQYF.

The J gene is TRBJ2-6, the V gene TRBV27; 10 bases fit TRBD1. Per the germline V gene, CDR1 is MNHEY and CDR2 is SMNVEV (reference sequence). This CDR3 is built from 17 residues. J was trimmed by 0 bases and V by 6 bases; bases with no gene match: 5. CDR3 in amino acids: CASRPGQGYSGANVLTF. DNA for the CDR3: TGTGCCAGCAGACCGGGACAGGGGTACTCTGGGGCCAACGTCCTGACTTTC.

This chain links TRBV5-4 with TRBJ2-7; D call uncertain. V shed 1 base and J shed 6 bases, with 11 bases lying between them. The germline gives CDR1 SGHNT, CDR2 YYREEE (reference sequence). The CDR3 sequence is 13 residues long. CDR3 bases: TGTGCCAGCAGCTTGAGTGGAGTTGGCGAGCAGTACTTC. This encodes CASSLSGVGEQYF.

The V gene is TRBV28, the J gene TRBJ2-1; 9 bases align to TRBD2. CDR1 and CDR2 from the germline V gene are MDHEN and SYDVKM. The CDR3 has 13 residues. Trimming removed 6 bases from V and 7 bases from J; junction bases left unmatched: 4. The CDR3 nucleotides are TGTGCCAGCAGGTTAGCGGGAGATAATGAGCAGTTCTTC. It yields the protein CASRLAGDNEQFF.